This TCR beta chain was sequenced during a study of OX40 agonist ivuxolimab in advanced cancers. The study sampled blood at baseline, cycle 4 day 1, and cycle 7 day 1. CDR3 length: 12 residues. V gave up 2 bases and J gave up 7 bases, with 6 bases separating them. The germline gives CDR1 SGHDT, CDR2 YYEEEE. Profiled with immunoSEQ multiplex PCR; TCRdb holds only in-frame clones, not every one. The sample records tens of thousands of clones, about 80% being singletons. The material was CD4+ or CD8+ T cells sorted from blood, obtained in a trial of the OX40 agonist ivuxolimab. This sequence joins TRBV5-6 and TRBJ2-2; D gene ambiguous. This TCR came from an adult with an advanced solid tumor such as melanoma, head and neck, liver or kidney cancer. In nucleotides, the CDR3 is TGTGCCAGCAGCTTCGTAGGCGGGGAGCTGTTTTTT. It is translated as CASSFVGGELFF.